Here is one T cell receptor (beta chain) with its context. Trimming stripped 7 bases from V and 3 bases from J, with 13 bases between. The germline gives CDR1 MNHNY, CDR2 SVGAGI (reference sequence). The CDR3 has 13 residues. The data derive from a study of shared clonotypes between healthy human individuals. Repertoires were generated with immunoSEQ multiplex PCR, while TCRdb's copy carries only in-frame clones and drops some. The top ten clones hold 1.4% of a sample with over a million clones, around 74% of them seen once. The receptor was isolated from a young man in good health. The chain joins TRBV6-6 to TRBJ2-7; D is uncertain. The source material was memory CD4+ T cells sorted from blood. Subset of the sample: CD45RA-negative fraction. The CDR3 is CASTLKLFYEQYF. The CDR3 coding sequence is TGTGCCAGCACCCTCAAGTTATTCTACGAGCAGTACTTC.